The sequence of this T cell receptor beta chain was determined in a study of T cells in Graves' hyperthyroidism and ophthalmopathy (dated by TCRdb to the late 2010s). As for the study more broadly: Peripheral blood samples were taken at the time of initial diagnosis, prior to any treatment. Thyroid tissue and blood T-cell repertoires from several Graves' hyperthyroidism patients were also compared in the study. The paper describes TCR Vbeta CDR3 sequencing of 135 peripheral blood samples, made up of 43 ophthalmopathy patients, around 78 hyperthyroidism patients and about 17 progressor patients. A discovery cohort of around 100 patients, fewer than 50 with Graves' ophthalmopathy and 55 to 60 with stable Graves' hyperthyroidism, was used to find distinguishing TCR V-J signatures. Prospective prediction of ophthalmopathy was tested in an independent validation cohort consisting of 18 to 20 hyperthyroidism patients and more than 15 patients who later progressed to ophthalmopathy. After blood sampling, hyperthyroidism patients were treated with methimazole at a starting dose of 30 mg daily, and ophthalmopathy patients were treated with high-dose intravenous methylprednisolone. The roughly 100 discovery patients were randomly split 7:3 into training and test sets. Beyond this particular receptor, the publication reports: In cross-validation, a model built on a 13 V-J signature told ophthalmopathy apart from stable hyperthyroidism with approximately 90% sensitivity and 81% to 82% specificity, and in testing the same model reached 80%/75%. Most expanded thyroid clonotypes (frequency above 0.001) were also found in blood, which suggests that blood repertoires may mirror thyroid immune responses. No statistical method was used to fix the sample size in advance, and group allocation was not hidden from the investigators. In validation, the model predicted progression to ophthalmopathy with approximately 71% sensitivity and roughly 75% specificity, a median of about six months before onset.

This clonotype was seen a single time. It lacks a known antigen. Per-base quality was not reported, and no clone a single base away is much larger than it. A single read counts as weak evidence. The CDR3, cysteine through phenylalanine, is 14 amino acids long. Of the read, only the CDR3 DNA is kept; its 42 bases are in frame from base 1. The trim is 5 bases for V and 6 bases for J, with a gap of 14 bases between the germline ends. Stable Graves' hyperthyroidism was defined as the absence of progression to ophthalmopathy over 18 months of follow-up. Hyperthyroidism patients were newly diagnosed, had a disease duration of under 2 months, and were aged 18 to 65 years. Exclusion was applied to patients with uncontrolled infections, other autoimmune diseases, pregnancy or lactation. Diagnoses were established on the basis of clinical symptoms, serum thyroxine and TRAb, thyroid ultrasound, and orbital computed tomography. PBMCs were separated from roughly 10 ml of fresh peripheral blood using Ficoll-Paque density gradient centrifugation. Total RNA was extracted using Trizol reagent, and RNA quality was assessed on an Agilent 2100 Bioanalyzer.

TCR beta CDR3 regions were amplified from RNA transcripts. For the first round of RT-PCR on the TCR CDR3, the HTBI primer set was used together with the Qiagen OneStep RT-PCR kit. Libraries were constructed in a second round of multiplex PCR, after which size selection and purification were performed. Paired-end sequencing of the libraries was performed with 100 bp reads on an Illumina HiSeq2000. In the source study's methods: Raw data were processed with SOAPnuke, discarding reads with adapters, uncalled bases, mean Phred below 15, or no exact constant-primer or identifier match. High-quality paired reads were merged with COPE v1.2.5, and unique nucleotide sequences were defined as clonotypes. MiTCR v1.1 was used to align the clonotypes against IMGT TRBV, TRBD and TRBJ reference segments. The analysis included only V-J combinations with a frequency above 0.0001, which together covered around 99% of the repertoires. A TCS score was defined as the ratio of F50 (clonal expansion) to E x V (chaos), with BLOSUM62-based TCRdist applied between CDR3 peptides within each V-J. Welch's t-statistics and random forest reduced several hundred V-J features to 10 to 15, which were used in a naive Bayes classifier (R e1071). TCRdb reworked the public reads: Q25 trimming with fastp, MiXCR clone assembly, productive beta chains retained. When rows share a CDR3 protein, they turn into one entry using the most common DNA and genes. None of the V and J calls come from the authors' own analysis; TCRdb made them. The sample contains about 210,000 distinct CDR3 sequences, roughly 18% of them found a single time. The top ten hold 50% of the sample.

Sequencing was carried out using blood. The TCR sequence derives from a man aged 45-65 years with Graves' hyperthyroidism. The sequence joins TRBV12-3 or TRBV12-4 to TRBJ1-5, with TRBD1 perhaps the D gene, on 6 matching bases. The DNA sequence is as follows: TGTGCCAGCAGTCCCCAGGGGAATGGTCAGCCCCAGCATTTT. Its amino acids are CASSPQGNGQPQHF.